This T cell receptor beta chain appears in the sequencing data of a study of shared clonotypes between healthy human individuals. Sequencing used immunoSEQ multiplex PCR; TCRdb keeps in-frame clones, though not all of them. Seen here are 400,000 to 500,000 clones, roughly 78% observed once, and the top ten hold roughly 12%. The V gene's germline CDR1 is SGHAT and CDR2 FQNNGV. V was cut by 2 bases and J by 2 bases, with 6 bases left in between. The CDR3 length is 14 residues. The chain joins TRBV11-2 to TRBJ2-2; the D is unclear. The TCR sequence derives from a woman aged 40 to 55 in good health. Some clones in this sample may be carry-over from other donors' samples. Specimen: PBMCs. For the CDR3, the DNA is TGTGCCAGCAGCTTACTGCTAAACACCGGGGAGCTGTTTTTT. Translation: CASSLLLNTGELFF.